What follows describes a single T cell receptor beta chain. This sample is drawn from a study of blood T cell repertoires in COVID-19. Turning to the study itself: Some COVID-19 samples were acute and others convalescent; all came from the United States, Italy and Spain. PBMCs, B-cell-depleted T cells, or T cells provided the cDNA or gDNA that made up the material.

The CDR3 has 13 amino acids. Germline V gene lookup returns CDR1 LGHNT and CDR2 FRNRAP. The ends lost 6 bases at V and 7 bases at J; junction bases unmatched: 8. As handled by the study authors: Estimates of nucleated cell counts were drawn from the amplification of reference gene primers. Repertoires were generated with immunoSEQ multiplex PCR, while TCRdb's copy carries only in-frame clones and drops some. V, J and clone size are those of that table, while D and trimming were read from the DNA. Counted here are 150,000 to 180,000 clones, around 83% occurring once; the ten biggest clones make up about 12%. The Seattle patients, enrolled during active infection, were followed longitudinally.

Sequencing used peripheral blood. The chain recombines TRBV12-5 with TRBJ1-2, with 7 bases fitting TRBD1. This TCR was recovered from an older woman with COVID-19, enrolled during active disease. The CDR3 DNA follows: TGTGCTAGTGGCCGTGACAGGGTACCTGGCTACACCTTC. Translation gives CASGRDRVPGYTF.